The clone carrying this TCR beta chain has ten or more counts. Its antigen is unknown. This specimen belongs to a study of breast tumors, draining lymph nodes, adjacent tissues. Study-wide results and limits: The lymph node origin of tumor T cells was framed as consistent with a hypothesis, not demonstrated.

TCRdb redid the calling of the multiplex PCR reads with MiXCR, one entry per CDR3 protein. The table has about 11,000 distinct CDR3 sequences, 35% to 40% seen once; the top ten hold more than 14%. This sequence originates from a female donor with breast cancer. Some clones in this sample may be carry-over from other donors' samples. The sample consisted of breast tumor tissue.

The CDR3 is CASSEEPWDSNQPQHF. CDR3 coding DNA: TGTGCCAGCAGTGAAGAACCTTGGGATAGCAATCAGCCCCAGCATTTT. The genes are TRBV6-1 and TRBJ1-5; no definite D call. Trimming removed 1 base from V and 0 bases from J, with 10 bases in between. Looked up from germline, CDR1 is MNHNS and CDR2 is SASEGT. The CDR3 covers 16 residues.